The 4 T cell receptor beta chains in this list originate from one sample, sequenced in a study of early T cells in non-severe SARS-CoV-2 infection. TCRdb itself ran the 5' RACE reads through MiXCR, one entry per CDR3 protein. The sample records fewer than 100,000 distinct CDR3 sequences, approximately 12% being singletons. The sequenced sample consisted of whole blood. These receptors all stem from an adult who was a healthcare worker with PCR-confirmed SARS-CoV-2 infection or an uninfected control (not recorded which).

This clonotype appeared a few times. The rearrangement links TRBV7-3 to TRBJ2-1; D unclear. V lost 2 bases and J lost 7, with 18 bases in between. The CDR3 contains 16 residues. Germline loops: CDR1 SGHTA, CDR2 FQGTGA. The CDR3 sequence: CASSLDIANPVNEQFF. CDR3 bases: TGTGCCAGCAGCTTAGATATAGCCAACCCGGTGAATGAGCAGTTCTTC. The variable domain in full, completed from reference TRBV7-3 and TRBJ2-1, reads GAGVSQTPSNKVTEKGKYVELRCDPISGHTALYWYRQSLGQGPEFLIYFQGTGAADDSGLPNDRFFAVRPEGSVSTLKIQRTERGDSAVYLCASSLDIANPVNEQFFGPGTRLTVL.

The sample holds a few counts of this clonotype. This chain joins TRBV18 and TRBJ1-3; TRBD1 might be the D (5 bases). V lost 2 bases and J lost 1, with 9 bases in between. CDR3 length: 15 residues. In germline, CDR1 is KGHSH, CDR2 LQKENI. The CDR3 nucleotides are TGTGCCAGCTCACCAGGGGCCCCATCTGGAAACACCATATATTTT. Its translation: CASSPGAPSGNTIYF.

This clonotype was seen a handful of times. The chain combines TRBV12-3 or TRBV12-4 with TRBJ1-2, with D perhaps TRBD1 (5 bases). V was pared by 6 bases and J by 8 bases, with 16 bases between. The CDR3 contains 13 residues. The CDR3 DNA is TGTGCCAGCAGGGGGGACGGCTCGCGGGGCTACACCTTC. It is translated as CASRGDGSRGYTF.

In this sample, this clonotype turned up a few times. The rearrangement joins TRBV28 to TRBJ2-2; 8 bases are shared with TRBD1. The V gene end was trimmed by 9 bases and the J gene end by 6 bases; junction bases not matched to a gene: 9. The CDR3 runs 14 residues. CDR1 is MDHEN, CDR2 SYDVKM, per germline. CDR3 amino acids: CASFPGGQAGELFF. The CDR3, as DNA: TGTGCCAGTTTCCCAGGGGGCCAGGCCGGGGAGCTGTTTTTT.